These 17 T cell receptor beta chains were all obtained from the same sample, sequenced in a study of shared clonotypes between healthy human individuals. Data came from immunoSEQ multiplex PCR; TCRdb stores just in-frame clones and leaves some out. The table records about 330,000 clones, 87% of them present only once. Sample: memory CD8+ T cells sorted from blood. Indicated subset: CD45RO+ cells pooled with CCR7-negative TemRA cells. These receptors were taken from a man younger than 35 in good health.

In this sample, this clone turned up many times. In DNA form, the CDR3 reads TGTGCCATCAGTGGCGGGACAGCCTCACCCCTCCACTTT. It translates to CAISGGTASPLHF. The J gene is TRBJ1-6, the V gene TRBV10-3; 7 nucleotides align to TRBD1. With V trimmed by 4 bases and J by 10 bases, 4 bases remained unmatched. Germline values: CDR1 ENHRY, CDR2 SYGVKD. The CDR3 runs to 13 residues.

The chain employs TRBV9 and TRBJ2-7; D may match TRBD1 or TRBD2 (5 bases each). The V gene lost 4 bases and the J gene lost 2 bases, with 13 bases spanning the gap. Germline CDR1 is SGDLS and CDR2 is YYNGEE. This CDR3 is built from 14 residues. CDR3 sequence: CASSPNGDAYEQYF. The CDR3 DNA is TGTGCCAGCAGCCCCAACGGGGACGCCTACGAGCAGTACTTC.

The chain carries TRBV10-1 and TRBJ2-1, with a weak D call TRBD2 (6 bases). The CDR3 contains 14 residues. Germline lookup yields CDR1 WNHNN and CDR2 SYGVQD (reference sequence). V lost 0 bases to trimming and J lost 7 bases, with 10 bases between them. The CDR3 reads CASSESLSGNEQFF. The CDR3 DNA is TGCGCCAGCAGTGAGTCCCTCAGCGGGAATGAGCAGTTCTTC.

The CDR3 DNA follows: TGTGCCACCAGCAGAGATGAGACAGGGAACGTACCCTATAATTCACCCCTCCACTTT. Its translation: CATSRDETGNVPYNSPLHF. The V and J genes are TRBV15 and TRBJ1-6; 7 nucleotides match TRBD1. Looked up from germline, CDR1 is LNHNV and CDR2 is YYDKDF (reference sequence). This CDR3 is built from 19 residues. The V gene end was trimmed by 0 bases and the J gene end by 2 bases; junction bases not matched to a gene: 10.

This clone was seen repeatedly, ten times or more. V usage is TRBV11-1 and J usage is TRBJ2-3; weak D call: TRBD2 (7 bases). The germline V and J ends were trimmed by 4 bases and 4 bases, with 15 bases remaining between them. This CDR3 region has 15 residues. CDR1 and CDR2 from the germline V gene are SGHAT and FQDESV (reference sequence). The chain's CDR3 is CASSSPWGGADTQYF. The CDR3 coding sequence is TGTGCCAGCAGCTCCCCGTGGGGGGGCGCAGATACGCAGTATTTT.

The CDR3 nucleotides read TGCGCCAGCAGCCAAACTCCTCTGGGGGCCACTGAAGCTTTCTTT. Translated, it gives CASSQTPLGATEAFF. This chain connects TRBV4-1 to TRBJ1-1, with a possible D match to TRBD1 (6 bases). The germline V gene encodes CDR1 MGHRA and CDR2 YSYEKL. The CDR3 has 15 residues. Trimming took off 2 bases at V and 4 bases at J, with 14 bases between the two ends.

The genes are TRBV5-4 and TRBJ2-7; 9 bases fit TRBD1. The CDR3 contains 15 residues. Germline V lookup: CDR1 SGHNT, CDR2 YYREEE (reference sequence). Trimming removed 0 bases from V and 4 bases from J; junction bases left unmatched: 5. CDR3 protein: CASSLGTGTGYEQYF. CDR3 DNA: TGTGCCAGCAGCTTGGGAACCGGGACAGGGTACGAGCAGTACTTC.

This clone was found once. The chain uses TRBV4-3 and TRBJ1-2, with D unclear. CDR3 length equals 14 residues. Germline lookup yields CDR1 LGHNA and CDR2 YSLEER. V lost 0 bases and J 4 bases, leaving 9 bases between the germline ends. CDR3 region: CASSQDSGFYGYTF. In DNA form, the CDR3 reads TGCGCCAGCAGCCAAGATTCGGGATTCTATGGCTACACCTTC.

The gene calls are TRBV21-1 and TRBJ1-2. TRBV21-1 counts as a pseudogene. The CDR3 loop spans 14 amino acids. CDR3 in amino acids: CASSKEGVLDGYTF. CDR3 nucleotide sequence: TGTGCCAGCAGCAAGGAAGGAGTTCTCGATGGCTACACCTTC.

The chain employs TRBV5-1 and TRBJ2-3, with D perhaps TRBD2 (6 bases). Germline CDR1 is SGHRS and CDR2 is YFSETQ. This CDR3 spans 16 amino acids. V shed 4 bases and J shed 5 bases, with 20 bases lying between them. The chain's CDR3 is CASSVLPGSRIDTQYF. In DNA form, the CDR3 reads TGCGCCAGCAGCGTACTACCCGGGAGTCGGATAGATACGCAGTATTTT.

The chain is built from TRBV9 and TRBJ2-2, with D possibly TRBD1 on 5 matching bases. Trimming took off 0 bases at V and 0 bases at J, with 9 bases between the two ends. The CDR3 totals 16 residues. Germline lookup yields CDR1 SGDLS and CDR2 YYNGEE. The DNA of the CDR3 is TGTGCCAGCAGCGTAGCGTGGGGCACGAACACCGGGGAGCTGTTTTTT. Translating gives CASSVAWGTNTGELFF.

The genes are TRBV29-1 and TRBJ2-2; D not resolved. V gave up 5 bases and J gave up 6 bases, with 13 bases separating them. The germline gives CDR1 SQVTM, CDR2 ANQGSEA. The CDR3 contains 13 residues. In nucleotides, the CDR3 is TGCAGCGTTCGAGGAGCGCATGCCGGGGAGCTGTTTTTT. It specifies CSVRGAHAGELFF.

The V and J genes are TRBV2 and TRBJ2-3, with TRBD1 as a possible D gene (6 bases). V was trimmed by 3 bases and J by 1 base, leaving 14 bases between them. The CDR3 has 16 residues. Germline-derived CDR1 and CDR2 are SNHLY and FYNNEI. CDR3 DNA sequence: TGTGCCAGCAGTGAGCAGGGGATGTTGGGCACAGATACGCAGTATTTT. Translated: CASSEQGMLGTDTQYF.

The chain is built from TRBV6-1 and TRBJ2-5; D assignment may be TRBD1 or TRBD2 (5 bases each). The CDR3 runs 14 residues. Between the trimmed V and J ends, which lost 6 bases and 4 bases, there was a span of 15 bases. Germline V lookup: CDR1 MNHNS, CDR2 SASEGT. The CDR3 protein is CASRHRGYGETQYF. CDR3 DNA sequence: TGTGCCAGCAGGCATCGGGGCTACGGAGAGACCCAGTACTTC.

The chain links TRBV7-9 to TRBJ2-7, with 13 bases that match TRBD2. The CDR3 spans 17 residues. Germline assignment: CDR1 SEHNR and CDR2 FQNEAQ (reference sequence). V shed 2 bases and J 1 base; nucleotides not matched to a gene: 5. CDR3 nucleotides: TGTGCCAGCAGCTTACAGGGACTAGCGGGACTATCCTACGAGCAGTACTTC. It yields the protein CASSLQGLAGLSYEQYF.

The count of this clone is one. This chain connects TRBV28 to TRBJ1-2; D is undetermined. The CDR3 totals 15 residues. In germline, CDR1 is MDHEN, CDR2 SYDVKM. The V end was cut by 8 bases, the J end by 4 bases, with 20 bases between. DNA of the CDR3: TGTGCCAGCCGGTTCGTATCGGAAGACTCCTATGGCTACACCTTC. Translating it yields CASRFVSEDSYGYTF.

This sequence joins TRBV2 and TRBJ1-2; D remains unclear. The CDR3 is made up of 17 amino acids. V lost 5 bases and J lost 5, with 24 bases in between. Germline lookup yields CDR1 SNHLY and CDR2 FYNNEI. The CDR3 DNA sequence: TGTGCCAGCAGTCCCCGATCTGCAGAATACTCGCTTTATGGCTACACCTTC. As protein: CASSPRSAEYSLYGYTF.